This T cell receptor beta chain came from a study of shared clonotypes between healthy human individuals. Study results and limitations: Compared with clonotypes that all four donors shared, non-shared clonotypes had lower generation probabilities.

A word on this clone: The target antigen is unknown.

Sequencing used immunoSEQ multiplex PCR; TCRdb keeps in-frame clones, though not all of them. Of approximately 2.1 million clones in the sample, 93% were seen once. The source material was naive CD4+ T cells from PBMCs. As to subset: CD45RA+ positively selected. The receptor comes from a man aged 18 to 29 in good health. Some clones in this sample may be carry-over from other donors' samples.

The CDR3 bases are TGTGCCAGCAGCTCCCTCGGGGGACAACTCTCCTACGAGCAGTACTTC. Translated: CASSSLGGQLSYEQYF. The J gene is TRBJ2-7, the V gene TRBV6-6; D tentatively fits TRBD1 or TRBD2 (6 bases each). The CDR3 is 16 residues long. V lost 6 bases and J lost 0, with 18 bases in between. Germline CDR1 MNHNY, CDR2 SVGAGI (reference sequence).